The T cell receptor beta chain under discussion was sequenced for a study of CXCR3-negative and CXCR3-positive naive CD8 T cells. CDR3 size: 12 residues. CDR1 and CDR2 (germline): SGHTA, FQGNSA. The method, 5' RACE with UMI labels, was used to prepare the TRB cDNA libraries. No DNA is given; TCRdb re-called the 5' RACE reads and lists each CDR3 protein once. The sample is made up of 43,000 or so distinct CDR3 sequences, and the top ten hold 1.5% to 2% of it. This chain connects TRBV7-2 to TRBJ2-7; the D call from TCRdb, TRBD1, cannot be confirmed without DNA. The sequence was collected from a human donor in good health. Some clones in this sample may be carry-over from other donors' samples. Material for sequencing was naive CXCR3- CD8+ T cells from blood. Subset defined: CD45RO-CCR7+CD27+CD95- naive CD8+ T cells lacking CXCR3 (TNR3-). The CDR3 loop reads CASSLNPGTQYF.